This TCR beta chain was found in a study of cytomegalovirus exposure and HLA in healthy donors. Whole-study results and caveats: As a later analysis showed, several of the most significant clusters appeared to be linked to common viral pathogens. The Asian-associated ancestry cluster reportedly had fewer N-insertions than the 666-donor mean in a later analysis. In a later analysis, compared with equally common non-associated chains, HLA-associated beta chains were more expanded.

A multiplex PCR was run with 60 Vbeta primers and 13 Jbeta primers. In the authors' workflow: In a later analysis, the count reached some 75 million unique TCR beta chains, with about 11 million shared. Clones were read by immunoSEQ multiplex PCR, and TCRdb kept only the in-frame ones, dropping some. From that table come the V and J calls and clone size; the DNA was used to work out D and trimming. There are under 85,000 clones in the sample; more than 60% occur only once, and roughly 1.5% lies in the top ten. This CDR3 comprises 14 residues. Germline V gives CDR1 SGHRS, CDR2 YFSETQ. Concerning this clone itself: As yet, its antigen is unknown. One end of the junction fails to match germline, which may point to a read error.

This sequence originates from a man aged 35 to 55 in good health and CMV-seronegative. The V gene is TRBV5-1, the J gene TRBJ2-6; perhaps TRBD1 as D (5 bases). The sample was PBMCs. DNA of the CDR3: TGCGCCAGCAGCTTGGACTCTGGGGCCAACGGCCTGACTTTC. This encodes CASSLDSGANGLTF.